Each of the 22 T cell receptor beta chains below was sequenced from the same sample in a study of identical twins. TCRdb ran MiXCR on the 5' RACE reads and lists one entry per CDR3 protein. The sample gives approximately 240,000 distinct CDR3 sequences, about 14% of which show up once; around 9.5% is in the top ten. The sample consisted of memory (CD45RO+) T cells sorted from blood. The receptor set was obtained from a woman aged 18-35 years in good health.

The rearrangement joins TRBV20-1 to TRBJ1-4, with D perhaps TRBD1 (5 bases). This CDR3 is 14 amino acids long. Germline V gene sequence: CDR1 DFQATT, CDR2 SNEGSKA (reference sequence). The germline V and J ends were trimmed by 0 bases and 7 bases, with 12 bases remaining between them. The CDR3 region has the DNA TGCAGTGCTAGAGATGAGAGGGGTGGTGAAAAACTGTTTTTT. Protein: CSARDERGGEKLFF.

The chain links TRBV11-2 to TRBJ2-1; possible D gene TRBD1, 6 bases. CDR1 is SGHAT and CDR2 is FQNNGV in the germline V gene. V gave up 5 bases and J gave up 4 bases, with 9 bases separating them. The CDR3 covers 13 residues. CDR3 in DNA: TGTGCCAGCAGCCTGCAGGGGTACAATGAGCAGTTCTTC. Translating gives CASSLQGYNEQFF.

CDR3 region: CSARGPPGRLDEQFF. In DNA form, the CDR3 reads TGCAGTGCTAGAGGGCCCCCGGGAAGGTTGGATGAGCAGTTCTTC. V gene TRBV20-1 combines with J gene TRBJ2-1; maybe TRBD2 (5 bases). Deletions cut 1 base from V and 8 bases from J, with 18 bases between. The V gene's germline CDR1 is DFQATT and CDR2 SNEGSKA (reference sequence). This CDR3 comprises 15 residues.

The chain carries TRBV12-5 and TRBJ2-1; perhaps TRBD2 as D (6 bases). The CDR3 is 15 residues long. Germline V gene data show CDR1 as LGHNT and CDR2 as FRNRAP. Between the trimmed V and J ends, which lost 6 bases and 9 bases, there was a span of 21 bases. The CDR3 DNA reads TGTGCTAGTGGGTCTAGCGCCAAGTCGTGGGGTGAGCAGTTCTTC. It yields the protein CASGSSAKSWGEQFF.

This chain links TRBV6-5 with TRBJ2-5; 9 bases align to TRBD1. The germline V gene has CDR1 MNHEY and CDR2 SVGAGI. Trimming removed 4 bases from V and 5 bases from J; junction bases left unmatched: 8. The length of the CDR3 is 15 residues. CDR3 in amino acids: CASSSLQGAGETQYF. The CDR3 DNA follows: TGTGCCAGCAGTTCACTACAGGGGGCCGGGGAGACCCAGTACTTC.

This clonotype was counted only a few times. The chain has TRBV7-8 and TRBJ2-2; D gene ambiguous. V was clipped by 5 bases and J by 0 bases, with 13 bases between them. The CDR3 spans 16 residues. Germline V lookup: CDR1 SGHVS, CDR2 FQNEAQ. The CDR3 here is CASSPLRRANTGELFF. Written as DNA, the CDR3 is TGTGCCAGCAGCCCCTTGCGCAGAGCGAACACCGGGGAGCTGTTTTTT.

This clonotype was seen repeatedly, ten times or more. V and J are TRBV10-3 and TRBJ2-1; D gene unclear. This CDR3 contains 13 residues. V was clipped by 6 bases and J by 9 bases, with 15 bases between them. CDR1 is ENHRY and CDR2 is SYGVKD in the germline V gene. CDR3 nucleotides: TGTGCCATCAGACCCTCTGACATGAGTGAGCAGTTCTTC. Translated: CAIRPSDMSEQFF.

CDR3 bases: TGCGCCAGCAGCCATACCGGACAGGGAAACACTGAAGCTTTCTTT. This gives the protein CASSHTGQGNTEAFF. The rearrangement links TRBV4-3 to TRBJ1-1, with 8 bases matching TRBD1. Germline trimming cut 3 bases from V and 2 bases from J; bases unmatched to any gene: 5. The CDR3 has 15 residues. The V gene's germline CDR1 is LGHNA and CDR2 YSLEER.

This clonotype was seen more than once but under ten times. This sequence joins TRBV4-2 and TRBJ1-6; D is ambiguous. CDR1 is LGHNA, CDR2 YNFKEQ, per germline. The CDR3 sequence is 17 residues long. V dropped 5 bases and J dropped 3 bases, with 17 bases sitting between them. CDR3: CASSTRLIEGYNSPLHF. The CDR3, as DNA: TGTGCCAGCAGCACTCGGCTTATCGAGGGCTATAATTCACCCCTCCACTTT.

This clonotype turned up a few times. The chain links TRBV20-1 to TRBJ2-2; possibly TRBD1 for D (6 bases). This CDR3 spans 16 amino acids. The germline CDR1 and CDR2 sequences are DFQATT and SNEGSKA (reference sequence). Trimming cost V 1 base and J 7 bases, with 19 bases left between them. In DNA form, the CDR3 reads TGCAGTGCTAGAGGGACCGGGACAAAAGTCCGCGGGGAGCTGTTTTTT. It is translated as CSARGTGTKVRGELFF.

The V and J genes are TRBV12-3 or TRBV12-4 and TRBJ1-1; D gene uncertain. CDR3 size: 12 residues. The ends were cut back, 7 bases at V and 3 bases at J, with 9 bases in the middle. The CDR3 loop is CASTFQYTEAFF. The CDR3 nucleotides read TGTGCCAGCACTTTCCAGTACACTGAAGCTTTCTTT.

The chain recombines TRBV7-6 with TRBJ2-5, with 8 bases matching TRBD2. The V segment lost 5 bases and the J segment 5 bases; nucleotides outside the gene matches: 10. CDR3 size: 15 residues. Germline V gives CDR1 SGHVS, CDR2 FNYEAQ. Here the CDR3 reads CASSLPGTRWETQYF. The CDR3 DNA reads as TGTGCCAGCAGCCTCCCCGGGACTAGATGGGAGACCCAGTACTTC. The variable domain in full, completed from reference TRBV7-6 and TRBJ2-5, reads GAGVSQSPRYKVTKRGQDVALRCDPISGHVSLYWYRQALGQGPEFLTYFNYEAQQDKSGLPNDRFSAERPEGSISTLTIQRTEQRDSAMYRCASSLPGTRWETQYFGPGTRLLVL.

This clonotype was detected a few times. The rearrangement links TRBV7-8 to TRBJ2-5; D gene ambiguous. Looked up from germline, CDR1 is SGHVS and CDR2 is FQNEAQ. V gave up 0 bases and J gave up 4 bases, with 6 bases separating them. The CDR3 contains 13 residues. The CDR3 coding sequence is TGTGCCAGCAGCTTAGCGGAAGGAGAGACCCAGTACTTC. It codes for CASSLAEGETQYF.

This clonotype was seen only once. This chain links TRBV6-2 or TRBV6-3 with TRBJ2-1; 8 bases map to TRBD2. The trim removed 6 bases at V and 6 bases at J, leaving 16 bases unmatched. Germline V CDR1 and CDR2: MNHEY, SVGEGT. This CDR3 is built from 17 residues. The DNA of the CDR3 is TGTGCCAGCAGCTACAACCGAAAGCGACTAGCGCGCAATGAGCAGTTCTTC. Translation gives CASSYNRKRLARNEQFF.

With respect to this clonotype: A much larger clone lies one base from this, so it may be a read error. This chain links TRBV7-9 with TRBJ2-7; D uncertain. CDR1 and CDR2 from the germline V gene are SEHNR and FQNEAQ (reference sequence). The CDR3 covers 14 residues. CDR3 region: CASSLEGWSYEQSF. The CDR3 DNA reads TGTGCCAGCAGCTTAGAGGGCTGGAGCTACGAGCAGTCCTTC.

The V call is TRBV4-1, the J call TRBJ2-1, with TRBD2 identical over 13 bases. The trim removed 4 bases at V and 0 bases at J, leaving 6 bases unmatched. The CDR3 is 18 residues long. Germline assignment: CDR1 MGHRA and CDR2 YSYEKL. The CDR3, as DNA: TGCGCCAGCAGCCGTGGGACTAGCGGGATGAGCTCCTACAATGAGCAGTTCTTC. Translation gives CASSRGTSGMSSYNEQFF.

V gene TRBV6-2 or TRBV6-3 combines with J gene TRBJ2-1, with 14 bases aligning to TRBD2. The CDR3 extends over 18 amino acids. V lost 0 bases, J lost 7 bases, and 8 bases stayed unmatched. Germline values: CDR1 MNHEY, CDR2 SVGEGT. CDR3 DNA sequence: TGTGCCAGCAGTTACTCGCCTCGGACTAGCGGGAGGTTGAATGAGCAGTTCTTC. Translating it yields CASSYSPRTSGRLNEQFF.

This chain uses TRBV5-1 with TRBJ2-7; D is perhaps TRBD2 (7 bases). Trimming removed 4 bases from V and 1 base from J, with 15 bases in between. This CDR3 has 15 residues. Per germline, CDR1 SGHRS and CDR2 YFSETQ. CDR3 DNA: TGCGCCAGCAGCCCGAGGGGGGGGCAATCCTACGAGCAGTACTTC. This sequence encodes CASSPRGGQSYEQYF.

CDR3 nucleotide sequence: TGTGCCAGCAGTTTGACCGACGAAGCTTTCTTT. Protein product: CASSLTDEAFF. The gene calls are TRBV12-3 or TRBV12-4 and TRBJ1-1; D not certain. Trimming cost V 3 bases and J 8 bases, with 7 bases left between them. The length of the CDR3 is 11 residues.

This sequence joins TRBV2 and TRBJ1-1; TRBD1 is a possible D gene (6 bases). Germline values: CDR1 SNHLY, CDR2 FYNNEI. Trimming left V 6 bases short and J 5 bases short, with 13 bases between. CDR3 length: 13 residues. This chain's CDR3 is CASSGQSGTEAFF. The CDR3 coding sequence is TGTGCCAGCAGCGGACAGTCTGGTACTGAAGCTTTCTTT.

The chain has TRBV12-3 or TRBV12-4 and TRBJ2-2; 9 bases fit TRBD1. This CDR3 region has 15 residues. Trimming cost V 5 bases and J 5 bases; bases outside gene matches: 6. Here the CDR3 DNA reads TGTGCCAGCAGTCCCCGGGACAGGGTAACCGGGGAGCTGTTTTTT. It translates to CASSPRDRVTGELFF.

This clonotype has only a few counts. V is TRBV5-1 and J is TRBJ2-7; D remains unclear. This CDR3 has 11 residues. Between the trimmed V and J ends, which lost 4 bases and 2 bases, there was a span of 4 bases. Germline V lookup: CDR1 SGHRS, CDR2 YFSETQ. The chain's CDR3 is CASSRTYEQYF. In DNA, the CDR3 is TGCGCCAGCAGCAGGACCTACGAGCAGTACTTC.